Below are 8 T cell receptor beta chains sequenced from a single sample in a study of blood T cells in healthy people across ages. Then a second PCR, running roughly 6 to 12 cycles, was carried out with a sample-barcoded 5' primer and a J-beta primer mix. In TCRdb, the 5' RACE reads were re-called with MiXCR into one record per CDR3 protein. The sample holds 600,000 to 1,000,000 distinct CDR3 sequences, 20% to 25% seen once. These same data were also listed under a study on T cells of mothers and their children.

Sequencing used blood. All receptors come from a boy between 10 and 17 years old in good health.

This chain connects TRBV28 to TRBJ2-4; D remains unclear. The CDR3 loop spans 15 amino acids. CDR1 and CDR2 from the germline V gene are MDHEN and SYDVKM. V was trimmed by 5 bases and J by 3 bases, leaving 14 bases between them. CDR3 region: CASSGNAVGKNIQYF. The CDR3 DNA sequence: TGTGCCAGCAGTGGGAACGCTGTAGGCAAAAACATTCAGTACTTC.

In this sample, this clonotype turned up a few times. This rearrangement joins TRBV28 to TRBJ1-1; D is possibly TRBD1 (6 bases). The germline V gene has CDR1 MDHEN and CDR2 SYDVKM. The CDR3 covers 15 residues. V lost 7 bases to trimming and J lost 3 bases, with 18 bases between them. The CDR3 sequence: CASTIGGGADTEAFF. CDR3 sequence (DNA): TGTGCCAGCACCATAGGCGGGGGCGCAGACACTGAAGCTTTCTTT.

This chain uses TRBV27 with TRBJ1-1; D might be TRBD1 (5 bases). The CDR3 has 14 amino acids. Trimming shortened V by 7 bases and J by 2 bases, and 14 bases separated the two germline ends. Germline-derived CDR1 and CDR2 are MNHEY and SMNVEV (reference sequence). CDR3: CASNPGTSNTEAFF. Written as DNA, the CDR3 is TGTGCCAGCAACCCAGGGACGTCAAACACTGAAGCTTTCTTT.

The chain is built from TRBV20-1 and TRBJ1-6; 7 nucleotides agree with TRBD1. Germline CDR1 reads DFQATT; CDR2 reads SNEGSKA (reference sequence). J was trimmed by 6 bases and V by 5 bases; bases with no gene match: 7. The CDR3 has 14 residues. CDR3 residues: CSAPGTASNSPLHF. CDR3 bases: TGCAGTGCTCCCGGGACAGCAAGTAATTCACCCCTCCACTTT.

The chain has TRBV20-1 and TRBJ2-4, with TRBD2 identical over 8 bases. Germline V gene sequence: CDR1 DFQATT, CDR2 SNEGSKA (reference sequence). V trimming: 4 bases; J trimming: 0 bases; junction bases outside the gene matches: 2. This CDR3 is built from 14 residues. CDR3 in DNA: TGCAGTGCTATGGGACTAGAAGCCAAAAACATTCAGTACTTC. Its protein is CSAMGLEAKNIQYF.

This clonotype has just a few counts. An end of the junction does not agree with germline; a read error may underlie this. The genes are TRBV7-7 and TRBJ2-7; perhaps TRBD2 as D (5 bases). CDR3 length: 13 amino acids. Germline CDR1 reads SSHAT; CDR2 reads FNYEAQ (reference sequence). In nucleotides, the CDR3 is TGTGCTAGCAGCCTCAGACTGGGCGGGGAGCAGTACTTC. Its translation: CASSLRLGGEQYF.

The chain has TRBV28 and TRBJ2-5; a possible D gene is TRBD2 (5 bases). Trimming took off 5 bases at V and 2 bases at J, with 12 bases between the two ends. The CDR3 loop spans 14 amino acids. The germline V gene has CDR1 MDHEN and CDR2 SYDVKM. In DNA form, the CDR3 reads TGTGCCAGCAGTATACTGAGGGCGCAAGAGACCCAGTACTTC. Its protein product is CASSILRAQETQYF.

The V call is TRBV18, the J call TRBJ2-7; 10 bases are shared with TRBD1. Germline trimming cut 4 bases from V and 7 bases from J; bases unmatched to any gene: 7. CDR3 length equals 14 residues. Germline CDR1 is KGHSH and CDR2 is LQKENI. DNA of the CDR3: TGTGCCAGCTCACTCGGACAGGGGGATTGGGAGCAGTACTTC. It specifies CASSLGQGDWEQYF.